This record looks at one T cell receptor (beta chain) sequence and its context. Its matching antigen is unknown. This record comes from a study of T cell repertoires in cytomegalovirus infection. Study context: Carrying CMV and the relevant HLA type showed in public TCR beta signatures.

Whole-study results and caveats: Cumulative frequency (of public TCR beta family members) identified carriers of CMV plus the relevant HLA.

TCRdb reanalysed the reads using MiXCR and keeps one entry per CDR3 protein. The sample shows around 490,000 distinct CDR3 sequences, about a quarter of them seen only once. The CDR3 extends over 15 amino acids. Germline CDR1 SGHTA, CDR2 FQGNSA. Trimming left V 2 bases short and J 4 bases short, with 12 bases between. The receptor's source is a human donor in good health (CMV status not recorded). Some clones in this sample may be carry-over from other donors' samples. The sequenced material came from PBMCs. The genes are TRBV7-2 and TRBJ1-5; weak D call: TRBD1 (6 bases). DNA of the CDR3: TGTGCCAGCAGCTTATCCAGGGGTGAAAATCAGCCCCAGCATTTT. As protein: CASSLSRGENQPQHF.